One and the same sample provided the 3 T cell receptor beta chains below, sequenced in a study of OX40 agonist ivuxolimab in advanced cancers. Some clones are missing from TCRdb's copy, which holds only in-frame ones; the method was immunoSEQ multiplex PCR. The sample holds 25,000 or so clones; roughly 79% are singletons and the top ten take approximately 2%. The starting material was CD4+ or CD8+ T cells sorted from blood, obtained in a trial of the OX40 agonist ivuxolimab. These receptors all stem from an adult with an advanced solid tumor such as melanoma, head and neck, liver or kidney cancer.

The rearrangement uses TRBV6-5 and TRBJ2-7; D unresolved. Germline V CDR1 and CDR2: MNHEY, SVGAGI. This CDR3 comprises 11 residues. The germline V and J ends were trimmed by 5 bases and 4 bases, with 6 bases remaining between them. The CDR3 nucleotides are TGTGCCAGCAGTGGGGTATACGAGCAGTACTTC. It specifies CASSGVYEQYF.

The J gene is TRBJ2-7, the V gene TRBV6-6, with TRBD1 identical over 7 bases. Unmatched junction bases numbered 4, after V lost 8 bases and J lost 0 bases. Germline CDR1 MNHNY, CDR2 SVGAGI (reference sequence). The CDR3 has 13 amino acids. DNA for the CDR3: TGTGCCAGCCGGGACAGTGACTCCTACGAGCAGTACTTC. Encoded protein: CASRDSDSYEQYF.

CDR3 nucleotides: TGTGCCAGCAGTTTATCGGCGTCTGGGCAAGAGCATTTT. It translates to CASSLSASGQEHF. The gene calls are TRBV28 and TRBJ1-5; D not resolved. The CDR3 length is 13 residues. The germline V and J ends were trimmed by 1 base and 14 bases, with 15 bases remaining between them. Germline CDR1 is MDHEN and CDR2 is SYDVKM.